A selection of T cell receptor beta chains follows, all from one sample in a study of T-cell memory formation after mild COVID-19. TCRdb called the 5' RACE reads again in MiXCR, with one record for every CDR3 protein. The data contain approximately 46,000 distinct CDR3 sequences, around 12% of them singletons. The sequencing sample was made of PBMCs or a T cell subset sorted from them (not recorded which). These receptors all come from a man between 18 and 29 years old who had mild COVID-19 (a few samples of this study predate the infection). Cell type and time point are not known. The CDR3 runs from the conserved cysteine through the conserved F or W. The order of the fields is CDR3 protein, CDR3 DNA, J gene, V gene, clone size, D gene. The D gene is left open where the match is weak. Clone sizes are given selectively: once, few, many, or a class where the clone is expanded.

CDR3aa: CASSHTSAEETQYF
CDR3nt: TGTGCCAGCAGCCATACTAGCGCTGAAGAGACCCAGTACTTC
j_gene: TRBJ2-5
v_gene: TRBV9
abundance: NA
d_gene: TRBD2

CDR3aa: CASSVVPGQASRSGANVLTF
CDR3nt: TGTGCCAGCAGCGTCGTCCCGGGACAGGCTTCAAGGTCTGGGGCCAACGTCCTGACTTTC
j_gene: TRBJ2-6
v_gene: TRBV5-5
abundance: NA
d_gene: TRBD1

CDR3aa: CASSLARGKGGYTF
CDR3nt: TGTGCCAGCAGTTTAGCCCGGGGAAAGGGTGGCTACACCTTC
j_gene: TRBJ1-2
v_gene: TRBV12-3/TRBV12-4
abundance: few
d_gene: NA

CDR3aa: CASSYWKGQGTEAFF
CDR3nt: TGTGCCAGCAGTTACTGGAAGGGACAGGGGACTGAAGCTTTCTTT
j_gene: TRBJ1-1
v_gene: TRBV6-5
abundance: NA
d_gene: TRBD1

CDR3aa: CASSQDLGGEGGELFF
CDR3nt: TGCGCCAGCAGCCAAGATCTGGGTGGGGAAGGCGGGGAGCTGTTTTTT
j_gene: TRBJ2-2
v_gene: TRBV4-3
abundance: many
d_gene: NA

CDR3aa: CAWRRTGAHEQYF
CDR3nt: TGTGCCTGGAGAAGGACAGGGGCACACGAGCAGTACTTC
j_gene: TRBJ2-7
v_gene: TRBV30
abundance: NA
d_gene: TRBD1

CDR3aa: CSARVGGDEQFF
CDR3nt: TGCAGTGCTAGAGTCGGGGGGGATGAGCAGTTCTTC
j_gene: TRBJ2-1
v_gene: TRBV20-1
abundance: many
d_gene: TRBD2

CDR3aa: CASSSLTSPQYF
CDR3nt: TGTGCCAGCAGTTCCCTGACTAGCCCGCAGTATTTT
j_gene: TRBJ2-3
v_gene: TRBV12-3/TRBV12-4
abundance: many
d_gene: TRBD2

CDR3aa: CASSLGPGTSTYNEQFF
CDR3nt: TGTGCCAGCAGCTTAGGACCCGGGACTTCGACCTACAATGAGCAGTTCTTC
j_gene: TRBJ2-1
v_gene: TRBV11-2
abundance: many
d_gene: NA

CDR3aa: CASSLDSTQETQYF
CDR3nt: TGTGCCAGCAGTTTAGACAGCACACAAGAGACCCAGTACTTC
j_gene: TRBJ2-5
v_gene: TRBV27
abundance: medium-sized
d_gene: NA

CDR3aa: CASSYGGTSTDTQYF
CDR3nt: TGTGCCAGCAGTTACGGGGGAACCAGCACAGATACGCAGTATTTT
j_gene: TRBJ2-3
v_gene: TRBV6-5
abundance: many
d_gene: NA

CDR3aa: CSARDLAGPYNEQFF
CDR3nt: TGCAGTGCTAGAGATTTGGCGGGGCCCTACAATGAGCAGTTCTTC
j_gene: TRBJ2-1
v_gene: TRBV20-1
abundance: medium-sized
d_gene: NA

CDR3aa: CASSSGPNTEAFF
CDR3nt: TGTGCCAGCAGCTCCGGACCCAACACTGAAGCTTTCTTT
j_gene: TRBJ1-1
v_gene: TRBV12-3/TRBV12-4
abundance: many
d_gene: NA

CDR3aa: CASSPGLTGDTQYF
CDR3nt: TGTGCCAGCAGCCCAGGACTCACCGGAGATACGCAGTATTTT
j_gene: TRBJ2-3
v_gene: TRBV7-2
abundance: many
d_gene: NA

CDR3aa: CSARRDMPITQYF
CDR3nt: TGCAGTGCTAGAAGGGATATGCCCATCACGCAGTATTTT
j_gene: TRBJ2-3
v_gene: TRBV20-1
abundance: many
d_gene: NA

CDR3aa: CASSQGLAQETQYF
CDR3nt: TGTGCCAGCAGCCAAGGACTAGCTCAAGAGACCCAGTACTTC
j_gene: TRBJ2-5
v_gene: TRBV4-2
abundance: medium-sized
d_gene: TRBD2

CDR3aa: CASSSYLFEAFF
CDR3nt: TGTGCCAGCAGCTCATACCTGTTCGAAGCTTTCTTT
j_gene: TRBJ1-1
v_gene: TRBV7-2
abundance: NA
d_gene: NA

CDR3aa: CASSLGQGNLGELFF
CDR3nt: TGCGCCAGCAGCTTGGGACAGGGGAATCTCGGGGAGCTGTTTTTT
j_gene: TRBJ2-2
v_gene: TRBV5-1
abundance: NA
d_gene: TRBD1

CDR3aa: CASSSTGGKQPQHF
CDR3nt: TGTGCCAGCAGTTCAACAGGGGGTAAACAGCCCCAGCATTTT
j_gene: TRBJ1-5
v_gene: TRBV12-3/TRBV12-4
abundance: NA
d_gene: TRBD1

CDR3aa: CASSLDGKETQYF
CDR3nt: TGTGCCAGCAGCCTAGACGGCAAAGAGACCCAGTACTTC
j_gene: TRBJ2-5
v_gene: TRBV5-4
abundance: few
d_gene: NA

CDR3aa: CSVEDRGQSFGKQYF
CDR3nt: TGCAGCGTTGAAGATCGAGGGCAGTCTTTCGGCAAGCAGTACTTC
j_gene: TRBJ2-7
v_gene: TRBV29-1
abundance: NA
d_gene: NA

CDR3aa: CSATVVGELFF
CDR3nt: TGCAGTGCTACTGTAGTCGGGGAGCTGTTTTTT
j_gene: TRBJ2-2
v_gene: TRBV20-1
abundance: few
d_gene: NA

CDR3aa: CSASRARASTEAFF
CDR3nt: TGCAGTGCTAGTCGGGCTAGGGCGTCCACTGAAGCTTTCTTT
j_gene: TRBJ1-1
v_gene: TRBV20-1
abundance: NA
d_gene: NA

CDR3aa: CSGGFEETQYF
CDR3nt: TGCAGCGGGGGCTTTGAAGAGACCCAGTACTTC
j_gene: TRBJ2-5
v_gene: TRBV29-1
abundance: many
d_gene: NA

CDR3aa: CASSTDRGGGYGYTF
CDR3nt: TGTGCCAGCAGTACCGACAGGGGAGGTGGCTATGGCTACACCTTC
j_gene: TRBJ1-2
v_gene: TRBV5-4
abundance: few
d_gene: TRBD1

CDR3aa: CASSALADELFF
CDR3nt: TGCGCCAGCAGCGCCCTGGCGGACGAGCTGTTTTTT
j_gene: TRBJ2-2
v_gene: TRBV5-1
abundance: NA
d_gene: NA

CDR3aa: CASSLRGGTGNTIYF
CDR3nt: TGTGCCAGCAGCTTACGCGGTGGAACTGGAAACACCATATATTTT
j_gene: TRBJ1-3
v_gene: TRBV7-2
abundance: few
d_gene: NA

CDR3aa: CASSYGPSWTDYGYTF
CDR3nt: TGTGCCAGCAGTTACGGGCCCTCCTGGACAGACTATGGCTACACCTTC
j_gene: TRBJ1-2
v_gene: TRBV6-2/TRBV6-3
abundance: few
d_gene: NA

CDR3aa: CASSPGRLREEKLFF
CDR3nt: TGTGCCAGCAGCCCGGGACGCCTCCGGGAAGAAAAACTGTTTTTT
j_gene: TRBJ1-4
v_gene: TRBV11-2
abundance: NA
d_gene: NA

CDR3aa: CATRRGTGENTEAFF
CDR3nt: TGTGCCACCCGGAGGGGGACAGGGGAGAACACTGAAGCTTTCTTT
j_gene: TRBJ1-1
v_gene: TRBV7-8
abundance: few
d_gene: TRBD1

CDR3aa: CASSLIVTETQYF
CDR3nt: TGTGCCAGCAGCTTGATAGTAACAGAGACCCAGTACTTC
j_gene: TRBJ2-5
v_gene: TRBV7-6
abundance: many
d_gene: NA

CDR3aa: CASSLVGPAGEQFF
CDR3nt: TGTGCCAGCAGCTTAGTGGGACCGGCCGGTGAGCAGTTCTTC
j_gene: TRBJ2-1
v_gene: TRBV7-9
abundance: few
d_gene: NA

CDR3aa: CASSTWTTSVFF
CDR3nt: TGTGCCAGCAGTACATGGACCACTTCGGTGTTCTTC
j_gene: TRBJ2-1
v_gene: TRBV12-3/TRBV12-4
abundance: many
d_gene: NA

CDR3aa: CASSYNSQETQYF
CDR3nt: TGTGCCAGCAGCTACAACTCACAAGAGACCCAGTACTTC
j_gene: TRBJ2-5
v_gene: TRBV12-3/TRBV12-4
abundance: many
d_gene: NA

CDR3aa: CASRTGTGGPVGYGYTF
CDR3nt: TGTGCCAGTCGTACCGGGACAGGGGGCCCCGTGGGCTATGGCTACACCTTC
j_gene: TRBJ1-2
v_gene: TRBV12-3/TRBV12-4
abundance: few
d_gene: TRBD1

CDR3aa: CASSLGGTGGYEQYF
CDR3nt: TGTGCCAGCAGCTTAGGTGGGACAGGGGGTTACGAGCAGTACTTC
j_gene: TRBJ2-7
v_gene: TRBV7-6
abundance: few
d_gene: TRBD1

CDR3aa: CASRGPRGPTEAFF
CDR3nt: TGTGCCAGCAGAGGACCCAGGGGCCCCACTGAAGCTTTCTTT
j_gene: TRBJ1-1
v_gene: TRBV12-3/TRBV12-4
abundance: few
d_gene: NA

CDR3aa: CSAGRGDTEAFF
CDR3nt: TGCAGTGCTGGCCGCGGGGACACTGAAGCTTTCTTT
j_gene: TRBJ1-1
v_gene: TRBV20-1
abundance: NA
d_gene: NA

CDR3aa: CASSLELTAFF
CDR3nt: TGTGCCAGCAGCTTAGAGTTGACTGCTTTCTTT
j_gene: TRBJ1-1
v_gene: TRBV7-2
abundance: NA
d_gene: NA

CDR3aa: CASSLEGTGSYNEQFF
CDR3nt: TGCGCCAGCAGCTTGGAGGGGACAGGGAGCTACAATGAGCAGTTCTTC
j_gene: TRBJ2-1
v_gene: TRBV5-1
abundance: NA
d_gene: TRBD1

CDR3aa: CASSPGHPSTDTQYF
CDR3nt: TGTGCCAGCAGCCCCGGACACCCTAGCACAGATACGCAGTATTTT
j_gene: TRBJ2-3
v_gene: TRBV7-9
abundance: few
d_gene: NA

CDR3aa: CASSSEDRVGTGELFF
CDR3nt: TGTGCCAGCAGTTCCGAGGACAGGGTGGGGACCGGGGAGCTGTTTTTT
j_gene: TRBJ2-2
v_gene: TRBV6-2/TRBV6-3
abundance: NA
d_gene: TRBD1

CDR3aa: CASSESTDSRAFF
CDR3nt: TGCGCCAGCAGTGAATCGACAGATTCGAGAGCTTTCTTT
j_gene: TRBJ1-1
v_gene: TRBV10-2
abundance: NA
d_gene: NA

CDR3aa: CSVEDIRRPLRGYTF
CDR3nt: TGCAGCGTTGAAGATATTCGGAGACCGCTCCGTGGCTACACCTTC
j_gene: TRBJ1-2
v_gene: TRBV29-1
abundance: few
d_gene: NA

CDR3aa: CASSKGGQGARPLYGYTF
CDR3nt: TGTGCCAGCAGCAAGGGGGGACAGGGGGCGCGTCCCCTCTATGGCTACACCTTC
j_gene: TRBJ1-2
v_gene: TRBV6-5
abundance: few
d_gene: TRBD1

CDR3aa: CATSRTDYHNEQFF
CDR3nt: TGTGCCACCAGCAGGACGGACTACCACAATGAGCAGTTCTTC
j_gene: TRBJ2-1
v_gene: TRBV15
abundance: NA
d_gene: NA

CDR3aa: CASSFSKNIQYF
CDR3nt: TGTGCCAGCAGTTTCTCCAAAAACATTCAGTACTTC
j_gene: TRBJ2-4
v_gene: TRBV12-3/TRBV12-4
abundance: once
d_gene: NA

CDR3aa: CASISSRATDTQYF
CDR3nt: TGTGCCAGCATAAGTTCTCGGGCCACAGATACGCAGTATTTT
j_gene: TRBJ2-3
v_gene: TRBV7-2
abundance: few
d_gene: NA

CDR3aa: CASSLVQGNAGEQFF
CDR3nt: TGTGCCAGCAGCTTAGTACAGGGGAATGCCGGTGAGCAGTTCTTC
j_gene: TRBJ2-1
v_gene: TRBV5-4
abundance: NA
d_gene: TRBD1

CDR3aa: CASSQPTKDTQYF
CDR3nt: TGTGCCAGCAGCCAACCGACGAAAGATACGCAGTATTTT
j_gene: TRBJ2-3
v_gene: TRBV7-4
abundance: many
d_gene: NA

CDR3aa: CASIGTGRNQPQHF
CDR3nt: TGTGCCAGCATCGGGACAGGGAGGAATCAGCCCCAGCATTTT
j_gene: TRBJ1-5
v_gene: TRBV12-3/TRBV12-4
abundance: few
d_gene: TRBD1

CDR3aa: CSVTQSSYEQYF
CDR3nt: TGCAGCGTTACCCAGAGCTCCTACGAGCAGTACTTC
j_gene: TRBJ2-7
v_gene: TRBV29-1
abundance: many
d_gene: NA

CDR3aa: CASSLVGGSYEQYF
CDR3nt: TGTGCCAGCAGCTTGGTGGGGGGCTCCTACGAGCAGTACTTC
j_gene: TRBJ2-7
v_gene: TRBV5-6
abundance: NA
d_gene: NA

CDR3aa: CASSLAGASNNEQFF
CDR3nt: TGTGCCAGCAGCTTAGCGGGGGCGTCCAACAATGAGCAGTTCTTC
j_gene: TRBJ2-1
v_gene: TRBV7-3
abundance: few
d_gene: NA

CDR3aa: CASFTIPDTQYF
CDR3nt: TGTGCCAGCTTCACCATCCCAGATACGCAGTATTTT
j_gene: TRBJ2-3
v_gene: TRBV18
abundance: NA
d_gene: NA